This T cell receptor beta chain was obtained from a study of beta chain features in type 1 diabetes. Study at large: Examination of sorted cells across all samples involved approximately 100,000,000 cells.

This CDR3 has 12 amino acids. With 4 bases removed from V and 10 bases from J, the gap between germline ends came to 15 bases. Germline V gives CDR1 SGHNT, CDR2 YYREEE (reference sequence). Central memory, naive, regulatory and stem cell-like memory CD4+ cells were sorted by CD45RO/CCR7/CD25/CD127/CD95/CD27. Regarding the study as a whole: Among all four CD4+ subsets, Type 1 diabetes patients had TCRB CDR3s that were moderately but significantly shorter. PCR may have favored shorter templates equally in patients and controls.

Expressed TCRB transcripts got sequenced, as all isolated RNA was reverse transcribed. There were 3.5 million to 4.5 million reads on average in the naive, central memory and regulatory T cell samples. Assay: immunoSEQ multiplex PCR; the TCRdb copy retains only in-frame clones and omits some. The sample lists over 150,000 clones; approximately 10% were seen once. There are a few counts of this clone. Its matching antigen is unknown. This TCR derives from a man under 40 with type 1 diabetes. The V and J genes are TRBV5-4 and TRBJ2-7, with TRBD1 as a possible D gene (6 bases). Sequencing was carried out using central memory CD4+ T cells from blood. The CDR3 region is CASSVDFGGQYF. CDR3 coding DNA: TGTGCCAGCAGCGTGGACTTTGGGGGCCAGTACTTC. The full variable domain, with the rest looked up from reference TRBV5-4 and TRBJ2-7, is ETGVTQSPTHLIKTRGQQVTLRCSSQSGHNTVSWYQQALGQGPQFIFQYYREEENGRGNFPPRFSGLQFPNYSSELNVNALELDDSALYLCASSVDFGGQYFGPGTRLTVT.